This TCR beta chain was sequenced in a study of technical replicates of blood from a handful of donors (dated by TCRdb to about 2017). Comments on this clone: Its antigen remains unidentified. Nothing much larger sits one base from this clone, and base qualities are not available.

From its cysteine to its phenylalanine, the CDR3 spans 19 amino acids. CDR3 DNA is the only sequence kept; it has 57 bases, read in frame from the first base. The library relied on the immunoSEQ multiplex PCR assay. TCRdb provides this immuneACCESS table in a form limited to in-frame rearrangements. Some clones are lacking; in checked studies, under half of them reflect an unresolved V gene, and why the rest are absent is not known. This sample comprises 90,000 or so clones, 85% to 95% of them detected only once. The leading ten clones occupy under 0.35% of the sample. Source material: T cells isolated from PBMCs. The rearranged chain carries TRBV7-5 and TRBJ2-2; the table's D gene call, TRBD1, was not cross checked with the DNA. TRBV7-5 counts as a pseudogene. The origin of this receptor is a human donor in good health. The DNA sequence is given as TGTGTCAGAAGCTTAGTTAGGGGGCTGCGGCCAGGGCGGACCGGGGAGCTGTTTTTT. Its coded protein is CVRSLVRGLRPGRTGELFF.